A selection of T cell receptor beta chains follows, all from one sample in a study of blood T cell repertoires in COVID-19. Data came from immunoSEQ multiplex PCR; TCRdb stores just in-frame clones and leaves some out. This table holds roughly 250,000 clones, around 83% found once. Sequenced sample: peripheral blood. All receptors derive from a woman older than 75 with acute or convalescent COVID-19. The CDR3 runs from the conserved cysteine through the conserved F or W. The order of the fields is CDR3 DNA, CDR3 protein, V gene, J gene, CDR3 length, D gene, clone size. D genes are given only for firm matches. Clone size is stated in some rows and not others, as once, few, many or a class when expanded.

CDR3 DNA: TGTGCCAGTAGTATGCTTGGTAGCAGAGATACGCAGTATTTT
CDR3 protein: CASSMLGSRDTQYF
V gene: TRBV19
J gene: TRBJ2-3
CDR3 length: 14
D gene: NA
clone size: NA

CDR3 DNA: TGTGCCAGCAAGAGTAAGACAGGGGACGAGCAGTACTTC
CDR3 protein: CASKSKTGDEQYF
V gene: TRBV5-8
J gene: TRBJ2-7
CDR3 length: 13
D gene: TRBD1
clone size: NA

CDR3 DNA: TGTGCTAGCAGCTTAGCGGGACACCCCACAGATACGCAGTATTTT
CDR3 protein: CASSLAGHPTDTQYF
V gene: TRBV7-7
J gene: TRBJ2-3
CDR3 length: 15
D gene: TRBD2
clone size: NA

CDR3 DNA: TGTGCCTGGAGCCCGGGACAGGTAAACTACGAGCAGTACTTC
CDR3 protein: CAWSPGQVNYEQYF
V gene: TRBV30
J gene: TRBJ2-7
CDR3 length: 14
D gene: TRBD1
clone size: NA

CDR3 DNA: TGTGCCAGCAGCCCCAGTCAGGGGGCGAGGTCCTACGAGCAGTACTTC
CDR3 protein: CASSPSQGARSYEQYF
V gene: TRBV14
J gene: TRBJ2-7
CDR3 length: 16
D gene: TRBD1
clone size: NA

CDR3 DNA: TGTGCCAGCACCCCCGGGGGACAGGTCTATGGCTACACCTTC
CDR3 protein: CASTPGGQVYGYTF
V gene: TRBV6-5
J gene: TRBJ1-2
CDR3 length: 14
D gene: TRBD1
clone size: NA

CDR3 DNA: TGTGCCAGTAGTATCGCAGCGGGGGCGACCAGGAATGAGCAGTTCTTC
CDR3 protein: CASSIAAGATRNEQFF
V gene: TRBV19
J gene: TRBJ2-1
CDR3 length: 16
D gene: TRBD2
clone size: many

CDR3 DNA: TGTGCCAGTAGTATAAACAGGGCGAACACTGAAGCTTTCTTT
CDR3 protein: CASSINRANTEAFF
V gene: TRBV19
J gene: TRBJ1-1
CDR3 length: 14
D gene: NA
clone size: NA

CDR3 DNA: TGTGCCAGCAGCCTAGACTCAACCGGGGAGCTGTTTTTT
CDR3 protein: CASSLDSTGELFF
V gene: TRBV5-4
J gene: TRBJ2-2
CDR3 length: 13
D gene: NA
clone size: NA

CDR3 DNA: TGCAGCGTTGAGCAGGCTAGCGGGGGGGAAAACATTCAGTACTTC
CDR3 protein: CSVEQASGGENIQYF
V gene: TRBV29-1
J gene: TRBJ2-4
CDR3 length: 15
D gene: TRBD2
clone size: NA

CDR3 DNA: TGCGCCAGCAGCCAAAAGGACGGGAGAGCAGGCTACAATGAGCAGTTCTTC
CDR3 protein: CASSQKDGRAGYNEQFF
V gene: TRBV4-1
J gene: TRBJ2-1
CDR3 length: 17
D gene: NA
clone size: NA

CDR3 DNA: TGTGCCAGCCTTAGCGGGGGGGCAGCAGATACGCAGTATTTT
CDR3 protein: CASLSGGAADTQYF
V gene: TRBV2
J gene: TRBJ2-3
CDR3 length: 14
D gene: TRBD2
clone size: NA

CDR3 DNA: TGTGCCAGCAGCTTGGACAGCCTAGCGGGGTCGGATACGCAGTATTTT
CDR3 protein: CASSLDSLAGSDTQYF
V gene: TRBV5-4
J gene: TRBJ2-3
CDR3 length: 16
D gene: TRBD2
clone size: few

CDR3 DNA: TGTGCCAGTAGTAGCTGGGGCAGGGGGCGAATGGAAGATAATTCACCCCTCCACTTT
CDR3 protein: CASSSWGRGRMEDNSPLHF
V gene: TRBV19
J gene: TRBJ1-6
CDR3 length: 19
D gene: TRBD1
clone size: NA

CDR3 DNA: TGTGCCAGCAGTAGACAGGGGATGGAGGAAGAGACCCAGTACTTC
CDR3 protein: CASSRQGMEEETQYF
V gene: TRBV28
J gene: TRBJ2-5
CDR3 length: 15
D gene: TRBD1
clone size: NA

CDR3 DNA: TGTGCCAGCACCTATGGGACGGGGGACGCAACTAATGAAAAACTGTTTTTT
CDR3 protein: CASTYGTGDATNEKLFF
V gene: TRBV2
J gene: TRBJ1-4
CDR3 length: 17
D gene: NA
clone size: NA

CDR3 DNA: TGTGCCAGTAGTCAACAGCAAAATGAAAAACTGTTTTTT
CDR3 protein: CASSQQQNEKLFF
V gene: TRBV19
J gene: TRBJ1-4
CDR3 length: 13
D gene: NA
clone size: NA

CDR3 DNA: TGTGCCGGAAACAGGGACCTTTCACCCCTCCACTTT
CDR3 protein: CAGNRDLSPLHF
V gene: TRBV2
J gene: TRBJ1-6
CDR3 length: 12
D gene: NA
clone size: few

CDR3 DNA: TGTGCCAGCAGTTTTAACAGTTGGGGCTACACCTTC
CDR3 protein: CASSFNSWGYTF
V gene: TRBV12-3/TRBV12-4
J gene: TRBJ1-2
CDR3 length: 12
D gene: NA
clone size: few

CDR3 DNA: TGCGCCAGCAGCCAACCGGACAGGGAAACATCACCCCTCCACTTT
CDR3 protein: CASSQPDRETSPLHF
V gene: TRBV4-1
J gene: TRBJ1-6
CDR3 length: 15
D gene: TRBD1
clone size: NA

CDR3 DNA: TGTGCCAGCAGTTACGAGAGTAGCATATATTTT
CDR3 protein: CASSYESSIYF
V gene: TRBV6-5
J gene: TRBJ1-3
CDR3 length: 11
D gene: NA
clone size: NA

CDR3 DNA: TGTGCCAGCAGCAGAAGCGGGGTATCTAGCACAGATACGCAGTATTTT
CDR3 protein: CASSRSGVSSTDTQYF
V gene: TRBV9
J gene: TRBJ2-3
CDR3 length: 16
D gene: TRBD2
clone size: NA

CDR3 DNA: TGTGCCAGCAGCCAAGCCTGGGGGAGACTAGCGGGGGGAGAGACCCAGTACTTC
CDR3 protein: CASSQAWGRLAGGETQYF
V gene: TRBV3-1/TRBV3-2
J gene: TRBJ2-5
CDR3 length: 18
D gene: TRBD2
clone size: few

CDR3 DNA: TGTGCCAGCAGGACGGACAGAGCTAACTATGGCTACACCTTC
CDR3 protein: CASRTDRANYGYTF
V gene: TRBV6-5
J gene: TRBJ1-2
CDR3 length: 14
D gene: NA
clone size: NA

CDR3 DNA: TGTGCCAGCGGACTCTTGAGCTCCTACGAGCAGTACTTC
CDR3 protein: CASGLLSSYEQYF
V gene: TRBV2
J gene: TRBJ2-7
CDR3 length: 13
D gene: NA
clone size: NA

CDR3 DNA: TGTGCCAGCATTCTGGGACAGGGAGGGTACGAGCAGTACTTC
CDR3 protein: CASILGQGGYEQYF
V gene: TRBV28
J gene: TRBJ2-7
CDR3 length: 14
D gene: TRBD1
clone size: NA

CDR3 DNA: TGTGCCAGCAGCTCATACAGGGGGCTGGTGACCGGGGAGCTGTTTTTT
CDR3 protein: CASSSYRGLVTGELFF
V gene: TRBV9
J gene: TRBJ2-2
CDR3 length: 16
D gene: TRBD1
clone size: NA

CDR3 DNA: TGTGCCATCAGTGAGGGACTAGCGGGGGGGCCGGGCACCGGGGAGCTGTTTTTT
CDR3 protein: CAISEGLAGGPGTGELFF
V gene: TRBV10-3
J gene: TRBJ2-2
CDR3 length: 18
D gene: TRBD2
clone size: NA

CDR3 DNA: TGCGCCAGCAGCTTGGCGGGGTTGGGGGAAAAACTGTTTTTT
CDR3 protein: CASSLAGLGEKLFF
V gene: TRBV5-1
J gene: TRBJ1-4
CDR3 length: 14
D gene: NA
clone size: NA

CDR3 DNA: TGTGCCAGCAGCTCCAGGCTCATGAACACTGAAGCTTTCTTT
CDR3 protein: CASSSRLMNTEAFF
V gene: TRBV2
J gene: TRBJ1-1
CDR3 length: 14
D gene: NA
clone size: NA

CDR3 DNA: TGCGCCAGCAGCTTCGACAGGGGGTTGAAGGAGCAGTACTTC
CDR3 protein: CASSFDRGLKEQYF
V gene: TRBV5-1
J gene: TRBJ2-7
CDR3 length: 14
D gene: TRBD1
clone size: once

CDR3 DNA: TGTGCCAGCAGCCAAGGAGGCGGTGAAGCTTTCTTT
CDR3 protein: CASSQGGGEAFF
V gene: TRBV7-3
J gene: TRBJ1-1
CDR3 length: 12
D gene: NA
clone size: NA

CDR3 DNA: TGTGCCAGCAGCCAAGAAAGGCGGCTGAACACTGAAGCTTTCTTT
CDR3 protein: CASSQERRLNTEAFF
V gene: TRBV14
J gene: TRBJ1-1
CDR3 length: 15
D gene: NA
clone size: NA

CDR3 DNA: TGTGCCAGCAGTTTATCGTTCGGACTAGCGGGGAGAGATACGCAGTATTTT
CDR3 protein: CASSLSFGLAGRDTQYF
V gene: TRBV27
J gene: TRBJ2-3
CDR3 length: 17
D gene: TRBD2
clone size: NA

CDR3 DNA: TGTGCCAGCAGCCAAGTAGGACAGGGTCAGCCCCAGCATTTT
CDR3 protein: CASSQVGQGQPQHF
V gene: TRBV3-1/TRBV3-2
J gene: TRBJ1-5
CDR3 length: 14
D gene: TRBD1
clone size: NA

CDR3 DNA: TGTGCCAGCAGCCAAGTGACTAGCGGGGGGCAAGAGACCCAGTACTTC
CDR3 protein: CASSQVTSGGQETQYF
V gene: TRBV4-2
J gene: TRBJ2-5
CDR3 length: 16
D gene: TRBD2
clone size: NA

CDR3 DNA: TGTGCCAGCAGCCAATGGCAGGGGACCACTGAAGCTTTCTTT
CDR3 protein: CASSQWQGTTEAFF
V gene: TRBV14
J gene: TRBJ1-1
CDR3 length: 14
D gene: NA
clone size: NA

CDR3 DNA: TGTGCCAGCAGCCCTCCTACAGGAATTAATGAAAAACTGTTTTTT
CDR3 protein: CASSPPTGINEKLFF
V gene: TRBV5-5
J gene: TRBJ1-4
CDR3 length: 15
D gene: NA
clone size: NA

CDR3 DNA: TGTGCCAGCAGCTTACTCGGGGATCTCCAGGGAAACACCATATATTTT
CDR3 protein: CASSLLGDLQGNTIYF
V gene: TRBV7-2
J gene: TRBJ1-3
CDR3 length: 16
D gene: NA
clone size: NA

CDR3 DNA: TGTGCCAGCAGCCGGAAGGACAGCCTTGACACCTTC
CDR3 protein: CASSRKDSLDTF
V gene: TRBV5-4
J gene: TRBJ1-2
CDR3 length: 12
D gene: NA
clone size: few

CDR3 DNA: TGTGCCAGCTCACCAACAATTGCCTACGAGCAGTACTTC
CDR3 protein: CASSPTIAYEQYF
V gene: TRBV18
J gene: TRBJ2-7
CDR3 length: 13
D gene: NA
clone size: NA

CDR3 DNA: TGTGCCAGCAGCCAAGCATTGGGTCAGGGCTTTAGGACTGAAGCTTTCTTT
CDR3 protein: CASSQALGQGFRTEAFF
V gene: TRBV3-1/TRBV3-2
J gene: TRBJ1-1
CDR3 length: 17
D gene: NA
clone size: NA